This entry describes one T cell receptor (beta chain). No cognate antigen has been identified for it. No per-base quality is available; no much larger clone lies one base away. This entry is derived from a study of Graves' ophthalmopathy and Graves' hyperthyroidism (dated by TCRdb to the late 2010s). Regarding the complete study: Peripheral blood was collected before any treatment was given, at the time of initial diagnosis. The study used signatures of the TCR beta repertoire to tell Graves' ophthalmopathy apart from Graves' hyperthyroidism and to predict which patients would progress to ophthalmopathy. To explore V-J signatures that separate ophthalmopathy from hyperthyroidism, a discovery set of 95 to 100 patients was enrolled, consisting of about 43 with ophthalmopathy and about 60 with stable hyperthyroidism. Once sampling was done, hyperthyroidism patients were given methimazole at a starting dose of 30 mg daily, while ophthalmopathy patients were given high-dose intravenous methylprednisolone. An independent validation cohort was composed of around 19 hyperthyroidism patients and over 15 patients who later progressed from hyperthyroidism to ophthalmopathy. T-cell repertoires of thyroid tissue and blood were compared in six or seven hyperthyroidism patients. In total, some 140 blood samples were TCR-sequenced: 43 ophthalmopathy, some 75 hyperthyroidism and about 17 hyperthyroidism-to-ophthalmopathy patients.

Ophthalmopathy patients were characterized by moderately to severely active disease, a Clinical Activity Score of at least 3, a NOSPECS grade of at least 4, and a disease duration under 3 months. Patients with other autoimmune diseases, uncontrolled infections, pregnancy or lactation were excluded from the study. Clinical symptoms, serum thyroxine, TRAb, thyroid ultrasound and orbital computed tomography formed the basis of the diagnosis. Ficoll-Paque density gradient centrifugation was used to isolate PBMCs from 8 to 10 ml of fresh peripheral blood. Total RNA was extracted with Trizol reagent and quality-checked on an Agilent 2100 Bioanalyzer. For repertoire sequencing, the TCR beta CDR3 regions were amplified from RNA transcripts. The first round of RT-PCR was done with HTBI primers and the Qiagen OneStep RT-PCR kit, and was followed by a second round of multiplex PCR, then size selection and purification. Sequencing of the libraries was carried out on an Illumina HiSeq2000 in paired-end mode with 100 bp reads. On the authors' methods: SOAPnuke was used to process the reads, removing any read that contained adapters or uncalled bases, had a mean Phred below 15, or lacked an exact match to the constant primer or identifier. High-quality paired reads were merged with COPE v1.2.5. Unique nucleotide sequences were defined as clonotypes and aligned to IMGT TRB V, D and J references using MiTCR v1.1. Only V-J combinations with frequency above 0.0001 were analysed, covering over 99% of repertoires. A TCR clonal expansion and chaos score per V-J combination was defined as the ratio of F50 clonal expansion to chaos observed in the TCRdist matrix. Welch's t-statistics and random forest were used to narrow the features down to roughly twelve V-J combinations, which were then fed into a naive Bayes classifier. The Morisita-Horn index was used to measure how similar the thyroid and blood repertoires were. TCRdb itself trimmed the public reads at Q25 with fastp, ran MiXCR and retained productive beta chains. Each CDR3 protein gets just one entry, which takes the most common genes and DNA from the rows behind it. What appears here as the V and J calls and clone size reflects TCRdb's work, not the paper's. The sample table contains 650,000 to 800,000 distinct CDR3 sequences; only one count was recorded for 35% to 50% of them. In total, the top ten clones hold under 3.5% of the sample.

What the research found in general, with its limitations: In validation, the model predicted ophthalmopathy progression with about 70% sensitivity and 72.22% specificity; 12 predicted patients were CT-confirmed with GO in a median of approximately 6.2 months. Most of the expanded thyroid clonotypes with a frequency above 0.001 were also detected in blood, and it was suggested that the thyroid immune response may be reflected by blood repertoires. The 13-signature model separated ophthalmopathy from stable hyperthyroidism with roughly 90% sensitivity and around 84% specificity in cross-validation, and 80%/75% in the test set. Sample size was not predetermined statistically, and investigators were not blinded to group allocation.

The CDR3 runs 13 amino acids, cysteine and phenylalanine included. CDR3 DNA only is kept here, 39 bases in frame from base 1. CDR1 and CDR2 (SGHKS, YYEKEE) derive from the germline V gene (reference sequence). This sequence was found in an adult man with Graves' ophthalmopathy. The sample consisted of peripheral blood. Here the chain combines TRBV5-5 and TRBJ2-5; TRBD1 is possibly the D segment (6 matching bases). The tail of the sequence fits TRBJ2-1 better, so the J call may be wrong. The DNA sequence is given as TGTGCCATCAGTCTCTCAGGGGCCGATGAGCAGTTCTTC. The encoded protein is CAISLSGADEQFF.